This is a list of T cell receptor beta chains from one sample in a study of cytomegalovirus exposure and HLA in healthy donors. Measured with immunoSEQ multiplex PCR; TCRdb has only the in-frame clones, and not every one. The repertoire holds tens of thousands of clones, with around 78% as singletons. Sequencing was done on a sample of PBMCs. Receptors were obtained from a man aged 35-49 years in good health and CMV-seronegative. Both conserved end residues are part of each CDR3. The order of the fields is D gene, V gene, clone size, J gene, CDR3 protein, CDR3 DNA. A D gene is named only where the DNA matches it firmly. Size is stated for part of the rows, as once, few or many counts, or as a class when the clone is expanded.

d_gene: .
v_gene: TRBV7-8
abundance: .
j_gene: TRBJ1-6
CDR3aa: CASSPAGQTGSPLHF
CDR3nt: TGTGCCAGCAGCCCCGCCGGACAGACGGGATCACCCCTCCACTTT

d_gene: .
v_gene: TRBV5-6
abundance: .
j_gene: TRBJ2-6
CDR3aa: CASTFLGGANVLTF
CDR3nt: TGTGCCAGCACCTTTTTGGGCGGGGCCAACGTCCTGACTTTC

d_gene: TRBD2
v_gene: TRBV2
abundance: few
j_gene: TRBJ2-7
CDR3aa: CASSITSGPTYEQYF
CDR3nt: TGTGCCAGCTCCATTACTAGCGGGCCTACCTACGAGCAGTACTTC

d_gene: TRBD1
v_gene: TRBV5-1
abundance: .
j_gene: TRBJ2-2
CDR3aa: CASSYGQGSTGELFF
CDR3nt: TGCGCCAGCAGTTACGGACAGGGATCTACCGGGGAGCTGTTTTTT

d_gene: TRBD1
v_gene: TRBV9
abundance: .
j_gene: TRBJ1-2
CDR3aa: CASSVGVGTVYGYTF
CDR3nt: TGTGCCAGCAGCGTAGGGGTGGGGACAGTCTATGGCTACACCTTC

d_gene: TRBD2
v_gene: TRBV5-6
abundance: .
j_gene: TRBJ2-3
CDR3aa: CASSRTSSGRADTQYF
CDR3nt: TGTGCCAGCAGCAGAACCAGTAGCGGGAGGGCAGATACGCAGTATTTT

d_gene: TRBD2
v_gene: TRBV18
abundance: .
j_gene: TRBJ2-7
CDR3aa: CASSPLSCTSGSACEQYF
CDR3nt: TGTGCCAGCTCACCACTATCATGTACTAGCGGGAGCGCATGCGAGCAGTACTTC

d_gene: TRBD1
v_gene: TRBV5-6
abundance: .
j_gene: TRBJ2-5
CDR3aa: CASSWDRGRTQYF
CDR3nt: TGTGCCAGCAGCTGGGACAGGGGTAGGACCCAGTACTTC

d_gene: .
v_gene: TRBV2
abundance: once
j_gene: TRBJ1-3
CDR3aa: CASSRGQLDSGNTIYF
CDR3nt: TGTGCCAGCAGTCGAGGACAGTTAGACTCTGGAAACACCATATATTTT

d_gene: .
v_gene: TRBV4-1
abundance: .
j_gene: TRBJ1-1
CDR3aa: CASSQARGTEAFF
CDR3nt: TGCGCCAGCAGCCAAGCCAGGGGCACTGAAGCTTTCTTT

d_gene: .
v_gene: TRBV25-1
abundance: few
j_gene: TRBJ2-5
CDR3aa: CASSRTQETQYF
CDR3nt: TGTGCCAGCAGTAGGACTCAAGAGACCCAGTACTTC

d_gene: TRBD2
v_gene: TRBV6-1
abundance: .
j_gene: TRBJ2-1
CDR3aa: CASSESRGRGEQFF
CDR3nt: TGTGCCAGCAGTGAAAGTCGCGGGAGAGGTGAGCAGTTCTTC

d_gene: .
v_gene: TRBV28
abundance: .
j_gene: TRBJ2-7
CDR3aa: CASSERRNVAYEQYF
CDR3nt: TGTGCCAGCAGTGAACGCAGGAACGTTGCCTACGAGCAGTACTTC

d_gene: .
v_gene: TRBV19
abundance: .
j_gene: TRBJ2-5
CDR3aa: CASSIQYQETQYF
CDR3nt: TGTGCCAGTAGTATCCAGTACCAAGAGACCCAGTACTTC

d_gene: .
v_gene: TRBV11-2
abundance: .
j_gene: TRBJ1-5
CDR3aa: CASSLGPNSNQPQHF
CDR3nt: TGTGCCAGCAGCTTAGGGCCAAATAGCAATCAGCCCCAGCATTTT

d_gene: .
v_gene: TRBV9
abundance: .
j_gene: TRBJ2-1
CDR3aa: CASSVAGVVNEQFF
CDR3nt: TGTGCCAGCAGCGTAGCGGGAGTGGTTAATGAGCAGTTCTTC

d_gene: .
v_gene: TRBV2
abundance: .
j_gene: TRBJ1-2
CDR3aa: CASSEALGQRKANYGYTF
CDR3nt: TGTGCCAGCAGTGAAGCGCTAGGACAGCGGAAAGCTAACTATGGCTACACCTTC

d_gene: TRBD2
v_gene: TRBV5-1
abundance: .
j_gene: TRBJ2-5
CDR3aa: CASSLGTSGPETQYF
CDR3nt: TGCGCCAGCAGCCTAGGGACTAGCGGCCCCGAGACCCAGTACTTC

d_gene: TRBD1
v_gene: TRBV14
abundance: .
j_gene: TRBJ2-5
CDR3aa: CASSQVPQDRHQETQYF
CDR3nt: TGTGCCAGCAGCCAAGTTCCCCAGGACAGGCACCAAGAGACCCAGTACTTC

d_gene: TRBD1
v_gene: TRBV27
abundance: .
j_gene: TRBJ2-5
CDR3aa: CASSLLAGGSQETQYF
CDR3nt: TGTGCCAGCAGTTTATTGGCAGGGGGCTCCCAAGAGACCCAGTACTTC

d_gene: TRBD2
v_gene: TRBV6-5
abundance: .
j_gene: TRBJ2-2
CDR3aa: CASSYPSGGNTGELFF
CDR3nt: TGTGCCAGCAGTTACCCTAGCGGGGGGAACACCGGGGAGCTGTTTTTT

d_gene: .
v_gene: TRBV28
abundance: .
j_gene: TRBJ2-1
CDR3aa: CASRSSLANRMNEQFF
CDR3nt: TGTGCCAGCAGATCCAGTCTAGCGAACAGGATGAATGAGCAGTTCTTC

d_gene: .
v_gene: TRBV10-2
abundance: few
j_gene: TRBJ2-7
CDR3aa: CASTRDFYEQYF
CDR3nt: TGCGCCAGCACTCGCGATTTCTACGAGCAGTACTTC

d_gene: .
v_gene: TRBV7-9
abundance: .
j_gene: TRBJ2-7
CDR3aa: CASSPDGRYEQYF
CDR3nt: TGTGCCAGCAGCCCCGACGGGAGATACGAGCAGTACTTC

d_gene: .
v_gene: TRBV21-1
abundance: once
j_gene: TRBJ1-4
CDR3aa: CASRTGDATNEKLFF
CDR3nt: TGTGCCAGCAGGACAGGTGACGCAACTAATGAAAAACTGTTTTTT

d_gene: .
v_gene: TRBV5-1
abundance: .
j_gene: TRBJ2-5
CDR3aa: CASSSGTQARETQYF
CDR3nt: TGCGCCAGCAGCTCGGGGACTCAAGCGCGAGAGACCCAGTACTTC

d_gene: .
v_gene: TRBV7-9
abundance: .
j_gene: TRBJ2-1
CDR3aa: CASSLASGATFF
CDR3nt: TGTGCCAGCAGCTTAGCCTCGGGAGCGACGTTCTTC

d_gene: .
v_gene: TRBV6-5
abundance: .
j_gene: TRBJ1-3
CDR3aa: CASSYQRGTGNTIYF
CDR3nt: TGTGCCAGCAGTTACCAAAGAGGGACTGGAAACACCATATATTTT

d_gene: TRBD1
v_gene: TRBV28
abundance: .
j_gene: TRBJ2-7
CDR3aa: CASSFPDRVSYEQYF
CDR3nt: TGTGCCAGCAGTTTCCCGGACAGGGTCTCCTACGAGCAGTACTTC

d_gene: .
v_gene: TRBV5-1
abundance: .
j_gene: TRBJ1-1
CDR3aa: CASSFGGRGNTEAFF
CDR3nt: TGCGCCAGCAGCTTCGGGGGGCGGGGGAACACTGAAGCTTTCTTT

d_gene: .
v_gene: TRBV5-6
abundance: few
j_gene: TRBJ1-5
CDR3aa: CASSLANQPQHF
CDR3nt: TGTGCCAGCAGCTTAGCCAATCAGCCCCAGCATTTT

d_gene: .
v_gene: TRBV10-3
abundance: .
j_gene: TRBJ1-5
CDR3aa: CAISEGAQGQPQHF
CDR3nt: TGTGCCATCAGTGAGGGGGCGCAGGGTCAGCCCCAGCATTTT

d_gene: .
v_gene: TRBV9
abundance: once
j_gene: TRBJ2-5
CDR3aa: CASSVVGEALETQYF
CDR3nt: TGTGCCAGCAGCGTAGTTGGGGAGGCCTTGGAGACCCAGTACTTC

d_gene: .
v_gene: TRBV7-2
abundance: .
j_gene: TRBJ2-5
CDR3aa: CASSLARETQYF
CDR3nt: TGTGCCAGCAGCTTAGCGCGGGAGACCCAGTACTTC

d_gene: .
v_gene: TRBV10-2
abundance: .
j_gene: TRBJ1-1
CDR3aa: CASRMGPTNTEAFF
CDR3nt: TGCGCCAGCAGAATGGGGCCGACGAACACTGAAGCTTTCTTT